This entry is about one T cell receptor (beta chain). Its target is not known. After constant-region reverse-primer amplification, full-length variable regions underwent semi-nested PCR with Nested Universal Primer A. TCRdb called the 5' RACE reads again in MiXCR, with one record for every CDR3 protein. This table has roughly 57,000 distinct CDR3 sequences, 20% to 25% appearing once. The V end lost 1 base, the J end lost 2 bases, and 6 bases lay between the germline ends. Germline V gene data show CDR1 as SEHNR and CDR2 as FQNEAQ (reference sequence). The CDR3 is 14 residues long. Regarding the study as a whole: The TCR gene usage of tumor memory CD4+ T cells clustered together with blood and lymph node memory CD4+ cells and with lymph node naive CD4+ cells. Larger-cohort validation covered only one TCR beta V-J rearrangement. Tumor Tregs overlapped most with tumor, then blood, naive CD4+ cells.

Treg sorting used a CD4+CD25+CD127-/low gate. The sequenced material came from tumor-infiltrating Tregs sorted from the breast tumor. The chain joins TRBV7-9 to TRBJ1-3; no definite D call. The sequence was obtained from a female donor with breast cancer. Here the CDR3 reads CASSLDVPGNTIYF. CDR3 nucleotide sequence: TGTGCCAGCAGCTTAGATGTGCCTGGAAACACCATATATTTT.